These 3 T cell receptor beta chains came from one sample sequenced in a study of cytomegalovirus exposure and HLA in healthy donors. Vbeta (60) and Jbeta (13) primers were used in the PCR. Sequencing used immunoSEQ multiplex PCR; TCRdb keeps in-frame clones, though not all of them. Here the sample spans about 200,000 clones, more than 65% being singletons. The material sequenced was PBMCs. These receptors came from a middle-aged man in good health and CMV-seronegative.

CDR3 DNA: TGTGCCAGTAGTCCTCTGACAGGGGGGCCTGGAAACACCATATATTTT. As protein: CASSPLTGGPGNTIYF. The V and J genes are TRBV19 and TRBJ1-3; TRBD1 matches 9 bases. This CDR3 comprises 16 residues. The V gene's germline CDR1 is LNHDA and CDR2 SQIVND (reference sequence). The V and J ends lost 5 bases and 2 bases, in that order; junction bases with no gene match: 7. The whole variable domain, remainder taken from reference TRBV19 and TRBJ1-3, is DGGITQSPKYLFRKEGQNVTLSCEQNLNHDAMYWYRQDPGQGLRLIYYSQIVNDFQKGDIAEGYSVSREKKESFPLTVTSAQKNPTAFYLCASSPLTGGPGNTIYFGEGSWLTVV.

The genes are TRBV19 and TRBJ1-1; 7 positions match TRBD1. The CDR3 covers 16 residues. Germline V gives CDR1 LNHDA, CDR2 SQIVND (reference sequence). The V and J ends lost 5 bases and 3 bases, in that order; junction bases with no gene match: 12. The CDR3 reads CASSRRQGSTDTEAFF. The CDR3 DNA is TGTGCCAGTAGTCGGAGACAGGGATCCACAGACACTGAAGCTTTCTTT.

This chain links TRBV28 with TRBJ1-5; 10 nucleotides align to TRBD1. The CDR3 is 14 residues long. The V gene's germline CDR1 is MDHEN and CDR2 SYDVKM. V trimming: 5 bases; J trimming: 9 bases; junction bases outside the gene matches: 7. Written as DNA, the CDR3 is TGTGCCAGCAGTCCAGGGACAGGGGCTGGGCCCCAGCATTTT. Translation: CASSPGTGAGPQHF.